What follows are 10 T cell receptor beta chains derived from one specimen sequenced in a study of blood T cell repertoires in COVID-19. Repertoires were generated with immunoSEQ multiplex PCR, while TCRdb's copy carries only in-frame clones and drops some. The table lists over 30,000 clones, 85% to 95% of them singletons. The sample consisted of peripheral blood. All receptors come from a human donor in a cohort sampled during active COVID-19.

The rearrangement joins TRBV6-5 to TRBJ2-1; 8 bases are a match to TRBD2. The CDR3 totals 15 residues. Germline V gives CDR1 MNHEY, CDR2 SVGAGI. J was trimmed by 7 bases and V by 6 bases; bases with no gene match: 11. CDR3 DNA sequence: TGTGCCAGCAGACTTATAGCGGGGCAACCTAATGAGCAGTTCTTC. Its translation is CASRLIAGQPNEQFF.

This clone was recorded a few times. The V gene is TRBV11-2, the J gene TRBJ2-3, with 13 bases identical to TRBD2. This CDR3 is built from 16 residues. The V gene end was trimmed by 5 bases and the J gene end by 9 bases; junction bases not matched to a gene: 11. The germline gives CDR1 SGHAT, CDR2 FQNNGV. As DNA, the CDR3 is TGTGCCAGCAGCGCACTACTAGCGGGAGGGCCGGGGACGCAGTATTTT. Translated: CASSALLAGGPGTQYF.

This chain links TRBV21-1 with TRBJ2-2; TRBD1, as called in the table, went unchecked against the DNA. TRBV21-1 is shown as a pseudogene. The CDR3 has 18 amino acids. CDR3 residues: CASIPAEQGGLDTGELFF. The CDR3 DNA reads TGTGCCAGCATCCCGGCGGAGCAGGGGGGCCTAGACACCGGGGAGCTGTTTTTT.

The chain employs TRBV6-2 or TRBV6-3 and TRBJ2-1, with 9 bases matching TRBD1. The length of the CDR3 is 15 residues. The germline gives CDR1 MNHEY, CDR2 SVGEGT. V lost 5 bases, J lost 7 bases, and 9 bases stayed unmatched. Here the CDR3 reads CASSGGTGIWNEQFF. As DNA, the CDR3 is TGTGCCAGCAGTGGGGGGACAGGGATATGGAATGAGCAGTTCTTC.

V gene TRBV4-1 combines with J gene TRBJ2-3; 9 bases are a match to TRBD1. The germline CDR1 and CDR2 sequences are MGHRA and YSYEKL. This CDR3 is built from 17 residues. V shed 2 bases, J shed 4 bases, and the junction held 10 bases outside the gene matches. The CDR3 reads CASSQPLQGARADTQYF. CDR3 bases: TGCGCCAGCAGCCAACCATTACAGGGGGCGCGTGCAGATACGCAGTATTTT.

This clone showed up just once. V usage is TRBV5-4 and J usage is TRBJ2-6, with unresolved D. V lost 7 bases and J 1 base, leaving 9 bases between the germline ends. CDR1 SGHNT and CDR2 YYREEE come from the germline V gene (reference sequence). CDR3 length: 14 amino acids. The CDR3 protein is CASGPGSGANVLTF. The CDR3 DNA reads as TGTGCCAGCGGGCCCGGATCTGGGGCCAACGTCCTGACTTTC.

This chain links TRBV7-9 with TRBJ1-1, with D unclear. Germline V gene lookup returns CDR1 SEHNR and CDR2 FQNEAQ (reference sequence). Trimming cost V 5 bases and J 0 bases, with 19 bases left between them. This CDR3 has 17 residues. This chain's CDR3 is CASSGETEHWVNTEAFF. The DNA of the CDR3 is TGTGCCAGCAGCGGGGAGACGGAGCACTGGGTGAACACTGAAGCTTTCTTT.

The V call is TRBV6-2 or TRBV6-3, the J call TRBJ1-1; 8 bases agree with TRBD1. The CDR3 runs 15 residues. J was trimmed by 2 bases and V by 2 bases; bases with no gene match: 4. Germline CDR1 MNHEY, CDR2 SVGEGT. CDR3 in amino acids: CASSYPGTGNTEAFF. In nucleotides, the CDR3 is TGTGCCAGCAGTTACCCGGGGACAGGCAACACTGAAGCTTTCTTT.

This chain uses TRBV5-1 with TRBJ2-1; D perhaps matches TRBD2 (5 bases). The CDR3 covers 14 residues. V was pared by 4 bases and J by 8 bases, with 16 bases between. The germline V gene encodes CDR1 SGHRS and CDR2 YFSETQ. The CDR3 DNA follows: TGCGCCAGCAGCCCGCGCCCGGGGTCGGATGAGCAGTTCTTC. Its translation: CASSPRPGSDEQFF. The variable domain in full, completed from reference TRBV5-1 and TRBJ2-1, reads KAGVTQTPRYLIKTRGQQVTLSCSPISGHRSVSWYQQTPGQGLQFLFEYFSETQRNKGNFPGRFSGRQFSNSRSEMNVSTLELGDSALYLCASSPRPGSDEQFFGPGTRLTVL.

Concerning this clone: One junction end disagrees with the germline gene, perhaps due to a read error. The V call is TRBV20-1, the J call TRBJ1-4; 9 nucleotides agree with TRBD1. This CDR3 has 11 amino acids. The V gene's germline CDR1 is DFQATT and CDR2 SNEGSKA (reference sequence). The CDR3 sequence is CSARGTGFTVF. The CDR3 nucleotides are TGCAGTGCCAGAGGGACAGGGTTTACGGTTTTT.